The source of this T cell receptor (beta chain) is a study of blood T cells in healthy people across ages. For the second PCR, which ran for about 6 to 12 cycles, a sample-barcoded 5' primer and a J-beta primer mix were used. Sequencing of every sample gave 2.5 million or more CDR3-containing paired-end reads. From the 5' RACE reads, TCRdb called clonotypes with MiXCR, one entry per CDR3 protein. Among 650,000 to 900,000 distinct CDR3 sequences, approximately 59% were seen once, and the ten largest hold about 27%. Points on this clonotype: Antigen specificity is unknown.

Germline CDR1 and CDR2: ENHRY and SYGVKD. The germline V and J ends were trimmed by 3 bases and 16 bases, with 28 bases remaining between them. This CDR3 comprises 16 residues. General observations from the study: Naive T cell percentage and TCR beta diversity correlated strongly.

What was sequenced was blood. This rearrangement joins TRBV10-3 to TRBJ2-4, with D maybe TRBD2 (7 bases). The sequence was obtained from a man under 40 in good health. CDR3 nucleotide sequence: TGTGCCATCAGTGACCACGAGGGGGGGGGCTTCTACGAGCACTACTTC. Translated: CAISDHEGGGFYEHYF.